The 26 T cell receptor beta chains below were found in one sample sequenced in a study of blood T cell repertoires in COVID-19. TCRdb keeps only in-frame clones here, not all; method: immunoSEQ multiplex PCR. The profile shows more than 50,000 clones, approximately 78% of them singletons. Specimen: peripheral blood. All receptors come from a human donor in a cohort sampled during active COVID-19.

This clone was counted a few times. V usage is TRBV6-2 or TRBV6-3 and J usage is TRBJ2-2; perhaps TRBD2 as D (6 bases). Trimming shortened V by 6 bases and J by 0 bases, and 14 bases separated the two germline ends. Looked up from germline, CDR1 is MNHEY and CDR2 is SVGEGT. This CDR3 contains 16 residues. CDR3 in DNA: TGTGCCAGCAGCTTAGGGCGGGAACCGAACACCGGGGAGCTGTTTTTT. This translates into CASSLGREPNTGELFF.

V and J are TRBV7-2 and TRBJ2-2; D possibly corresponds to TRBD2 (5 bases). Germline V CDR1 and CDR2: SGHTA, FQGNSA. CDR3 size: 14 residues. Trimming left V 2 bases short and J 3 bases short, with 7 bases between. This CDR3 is CASSLTRDTGELFF. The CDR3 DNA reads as TGTGCCAGCAGCTTAACGCGGGACACCGGGGAGCTGTTTTTT.

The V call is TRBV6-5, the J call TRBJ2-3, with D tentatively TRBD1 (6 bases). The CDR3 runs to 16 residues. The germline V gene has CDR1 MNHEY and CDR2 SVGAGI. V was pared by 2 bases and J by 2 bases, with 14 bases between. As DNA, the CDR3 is TGTGCCAGCAGTTACAGGGGATGGGGGCTCACAGATACGCAGTATTTT. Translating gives CASSYRGWGLTDTQYF.

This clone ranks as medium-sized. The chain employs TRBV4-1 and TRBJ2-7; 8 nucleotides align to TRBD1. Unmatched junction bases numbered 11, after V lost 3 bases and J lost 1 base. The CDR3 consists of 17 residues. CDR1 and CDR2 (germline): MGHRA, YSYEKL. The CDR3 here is CASSQGQIGTGSYEQYF. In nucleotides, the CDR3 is TGCGCCAGCAGCCAGGGGCAGATCGGGACAGGATCCTACGAGCAGTACTTC.

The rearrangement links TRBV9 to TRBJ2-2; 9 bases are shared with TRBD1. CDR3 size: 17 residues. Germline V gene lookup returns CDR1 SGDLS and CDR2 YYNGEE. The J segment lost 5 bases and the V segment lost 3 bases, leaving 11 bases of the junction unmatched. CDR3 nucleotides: TGTGCCAGCAGCGAAACCGGGACAGGGATTGGGACCGGGGAGCTGTTTTTT. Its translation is CASSETGTGIGTGELFF.

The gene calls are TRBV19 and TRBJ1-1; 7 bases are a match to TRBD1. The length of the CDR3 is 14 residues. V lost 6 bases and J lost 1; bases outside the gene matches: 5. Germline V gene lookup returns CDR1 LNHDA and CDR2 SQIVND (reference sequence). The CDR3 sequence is CASSPTGANTEAFF. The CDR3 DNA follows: TGTGCCAGTAGCCCTACAGGGGCGAACACTGAAGCTTTCTTT.

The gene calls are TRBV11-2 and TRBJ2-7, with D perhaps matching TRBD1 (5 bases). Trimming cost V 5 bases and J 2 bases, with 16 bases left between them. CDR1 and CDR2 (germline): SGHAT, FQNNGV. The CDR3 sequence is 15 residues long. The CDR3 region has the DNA TGTGCCAGCAGCCTGGACACTTCGCCTACCTACGAGCAGTACTTC. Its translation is CASSLDTSPTYEQYF.

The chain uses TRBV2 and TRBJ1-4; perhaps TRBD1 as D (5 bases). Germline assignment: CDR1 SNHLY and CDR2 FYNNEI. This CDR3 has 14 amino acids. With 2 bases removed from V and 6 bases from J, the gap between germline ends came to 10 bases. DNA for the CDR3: TGTGCCAGCAGTGAATGGGGGGGAGATGAAAAACTGTTTTTT. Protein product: CASSEWGGDEKLFF. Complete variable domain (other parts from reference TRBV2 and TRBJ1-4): EPEVTQTPSHQVTQMGQEVILRCVPISNHLYFYWYRQILGQKVEFLVSFYNNEISEKSEIFDDQFSVERPDGSNFTLKIRSTKLEDSAMYFCASSEWGGDEKLFFGSGTQLSVL.

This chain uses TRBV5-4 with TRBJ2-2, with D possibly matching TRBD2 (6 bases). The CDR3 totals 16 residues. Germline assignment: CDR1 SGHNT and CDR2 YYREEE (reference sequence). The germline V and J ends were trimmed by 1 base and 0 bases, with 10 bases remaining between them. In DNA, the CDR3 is TGTGCCAGCAGCTTGTTTGCGGGGCCGAACACCGGGGAGCTGTTTTTT. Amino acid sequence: CASSLFAGPNTGELFF.

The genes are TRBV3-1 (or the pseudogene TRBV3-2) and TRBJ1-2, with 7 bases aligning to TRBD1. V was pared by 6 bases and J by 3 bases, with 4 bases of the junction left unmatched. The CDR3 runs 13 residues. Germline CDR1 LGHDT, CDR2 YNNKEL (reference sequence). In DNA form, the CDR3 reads TGTGCCAGCAGTACAGGGGTTTACTATGGCTACACCTTC. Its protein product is CASSTGVYYGYTF.

CDR3 nucleotide sequence: TGTGCTAGTGGTTCGACCCGACTAGCGGTACAAGAGACCCAGTACTTC. This gives the protein CASGSTRLAVQETQYF. The chain links TRBV12-5 to TRBJ2-5, with 9 bases aligning to TRBD2. The CDR3 spans 16 residues. Germline CDR1 reads LGHNT; CDR2 reads FRNRAP. The V and J ends lost 4 bases and 2 bases, in that order; junction bases with no gene match: 8.

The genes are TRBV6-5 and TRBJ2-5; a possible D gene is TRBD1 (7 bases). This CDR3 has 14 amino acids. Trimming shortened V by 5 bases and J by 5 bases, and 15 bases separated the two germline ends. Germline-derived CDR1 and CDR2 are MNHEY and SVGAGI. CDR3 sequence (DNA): TGTGCCAGCAGTCCTTGGGCAGGGGGGGAGACCCAGTACTTC. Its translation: CASSPWAGGETQYF.

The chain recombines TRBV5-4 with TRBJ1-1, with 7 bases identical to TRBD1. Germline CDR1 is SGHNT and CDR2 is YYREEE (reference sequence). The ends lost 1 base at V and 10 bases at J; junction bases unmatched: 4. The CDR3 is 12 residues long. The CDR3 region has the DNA TGTGCCAGCAGCTTGCCGGCAGGGGGAGCTTTCTTT. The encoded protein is CASSLPAGGAFF. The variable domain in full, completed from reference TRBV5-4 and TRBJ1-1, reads ETGVTQSPTHLIKTRGQQVTLRCSSQSGHNTVSWYQQALGQGPQFIFQYYREEENGRGNFPPRFSGLQFPNYSSELNVNALELDDSALYLCASSLPAGGAFFGQGTRLTVV.

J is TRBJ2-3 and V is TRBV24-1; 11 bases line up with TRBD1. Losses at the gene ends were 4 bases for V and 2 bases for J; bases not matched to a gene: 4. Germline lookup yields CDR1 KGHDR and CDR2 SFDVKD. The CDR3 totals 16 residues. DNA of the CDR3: TGTGCCACCAGTGAACCGGGACAGGGGGTCACAGATACGCAGTATTTT. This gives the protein CATSEPGQGVTDTQYF.

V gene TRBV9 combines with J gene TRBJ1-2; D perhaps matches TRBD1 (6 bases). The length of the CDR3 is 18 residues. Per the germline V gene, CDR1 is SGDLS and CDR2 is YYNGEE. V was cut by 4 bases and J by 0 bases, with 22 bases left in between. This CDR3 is CASSIQTGSTTANYGYTF. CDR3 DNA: TGTGCCAGCAGCATCCAGACAGGATCTACGACAGCTAACTATGGCTACACCTTC. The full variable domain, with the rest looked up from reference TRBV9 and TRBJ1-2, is DSGVTQTPKHLITATGQRVTLRCSPRSGDLSVYWYQQSLDQGLQFLIQYYNGEERAKGNILERFSAQQFPDLHSELNLSSLELGDSALYFCASSIQTGSTTANYGYTFGSGTRLTVV.

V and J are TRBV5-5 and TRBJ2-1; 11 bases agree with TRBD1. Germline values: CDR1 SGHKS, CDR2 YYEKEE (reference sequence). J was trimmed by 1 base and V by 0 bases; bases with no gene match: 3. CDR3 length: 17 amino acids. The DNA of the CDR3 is TGTGCCAGCAGCTTGGCCCGGGACAGGGGGTCCTACAATGAGCAGTTCTTC. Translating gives CASSLARDRGSYNEQFF.

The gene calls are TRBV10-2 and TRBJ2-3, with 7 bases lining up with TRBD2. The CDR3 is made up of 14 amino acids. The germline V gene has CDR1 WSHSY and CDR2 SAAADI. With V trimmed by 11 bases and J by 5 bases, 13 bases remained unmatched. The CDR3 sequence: CACRQRGVVDTQYF. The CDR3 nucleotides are TGCGCCTGCCGGCAACGGGGGGTGGTAGATACGCAGTATTTT.

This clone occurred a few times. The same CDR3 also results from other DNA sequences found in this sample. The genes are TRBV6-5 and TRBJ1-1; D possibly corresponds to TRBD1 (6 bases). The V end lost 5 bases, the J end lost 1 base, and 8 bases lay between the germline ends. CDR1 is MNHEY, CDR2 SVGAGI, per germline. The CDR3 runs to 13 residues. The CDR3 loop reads CASSLTGNTEAFF. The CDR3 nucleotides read TGTGCCAGCAGTCTGACAGGGAACACTGAAGCTTTCTTT.

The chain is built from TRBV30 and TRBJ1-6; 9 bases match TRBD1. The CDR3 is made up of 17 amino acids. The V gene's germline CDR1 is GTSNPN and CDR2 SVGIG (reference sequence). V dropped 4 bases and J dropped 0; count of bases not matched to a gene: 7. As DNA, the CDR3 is TGTGCCTGGACCTCAGGACAGGGGAGCTCCTATAATTCACCCCTCCACTTT. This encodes CAWTSGQGSSYNSPLHF. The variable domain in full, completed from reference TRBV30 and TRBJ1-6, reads SQTIHQWPATLVQPVGSPLSLECTVEGTSNPNLYWYRQAAGRGLQLLFYSVGIGQISSEVPQNLSASRPQDRQFILSSKKLLLSDSGFYLCAWTSGQGSSYNSPLHFGNGTRLTVT.

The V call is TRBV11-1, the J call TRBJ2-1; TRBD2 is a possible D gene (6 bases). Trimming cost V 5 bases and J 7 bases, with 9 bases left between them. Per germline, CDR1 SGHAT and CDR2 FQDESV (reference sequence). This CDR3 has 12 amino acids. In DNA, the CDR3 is TGTGCCAGCAGCCAACTAGCAAATGAGCAGTTCTTC. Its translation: CASSQLANEQFF.

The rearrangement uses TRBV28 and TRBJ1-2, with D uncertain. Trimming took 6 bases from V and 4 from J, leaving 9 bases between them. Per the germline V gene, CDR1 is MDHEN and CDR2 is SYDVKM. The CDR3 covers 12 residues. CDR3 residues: CASSPRSYGYTF. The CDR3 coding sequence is TGTGCCAGCAGCCCCCGGAGCTATGGCTACACCTTC.

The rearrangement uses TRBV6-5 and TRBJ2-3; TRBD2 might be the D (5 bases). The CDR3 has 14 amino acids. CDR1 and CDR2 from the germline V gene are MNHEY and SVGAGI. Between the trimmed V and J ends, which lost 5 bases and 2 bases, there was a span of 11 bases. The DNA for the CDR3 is TGTGCCAGCAGTCCGGGATTAAACACAGATACGCAGTATTTT. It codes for CASSPGLNTDTQYF.

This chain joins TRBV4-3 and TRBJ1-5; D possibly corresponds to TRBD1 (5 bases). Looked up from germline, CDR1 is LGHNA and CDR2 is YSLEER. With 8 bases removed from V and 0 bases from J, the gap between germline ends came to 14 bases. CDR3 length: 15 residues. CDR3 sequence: CASAYDSNSNQPQHF. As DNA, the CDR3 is TGCGCCAGCGCGTACGACAGCAATAGCAATCAGCCCCAGCATTTT.

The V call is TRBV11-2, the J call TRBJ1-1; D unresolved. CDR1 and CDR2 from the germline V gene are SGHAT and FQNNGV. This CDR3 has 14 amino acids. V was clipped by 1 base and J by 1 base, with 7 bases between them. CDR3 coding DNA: TGTGCCAGCAGCTTAGCACAGAGGAACACTGAAGCTTTCTTT. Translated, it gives CASSLAQRNTEAFF.

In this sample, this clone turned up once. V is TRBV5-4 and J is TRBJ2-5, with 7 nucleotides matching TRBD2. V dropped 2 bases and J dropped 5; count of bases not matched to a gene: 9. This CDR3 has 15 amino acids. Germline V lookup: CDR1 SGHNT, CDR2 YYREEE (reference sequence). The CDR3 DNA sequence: TGTGCCAGCAGCTTCCAAGCGGGGATAGGCGAGACCCAGTACTTC. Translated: CASSFQAGIGETQYF.

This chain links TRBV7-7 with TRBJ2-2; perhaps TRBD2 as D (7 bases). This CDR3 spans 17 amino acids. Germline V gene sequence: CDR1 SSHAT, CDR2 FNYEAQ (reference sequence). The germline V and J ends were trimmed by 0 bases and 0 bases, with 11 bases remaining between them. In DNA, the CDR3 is TGTGCCAGCAGCTTAGCAACGGGGGGCACGAACACCGGGGAGCTGTTTTTT. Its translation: CASSLATGGTNTGELFF. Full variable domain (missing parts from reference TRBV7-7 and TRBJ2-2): GAGVSQSPRYKVTKRGQDVTLRCDPISSHATLYWYQQALGQGPEFLTYFNYEAQPDKSGLPSDRFSAERPEGSISTLTIQRTEQRDSAMYRCASSLATGGTNTGELFFGEGSRLTVL.